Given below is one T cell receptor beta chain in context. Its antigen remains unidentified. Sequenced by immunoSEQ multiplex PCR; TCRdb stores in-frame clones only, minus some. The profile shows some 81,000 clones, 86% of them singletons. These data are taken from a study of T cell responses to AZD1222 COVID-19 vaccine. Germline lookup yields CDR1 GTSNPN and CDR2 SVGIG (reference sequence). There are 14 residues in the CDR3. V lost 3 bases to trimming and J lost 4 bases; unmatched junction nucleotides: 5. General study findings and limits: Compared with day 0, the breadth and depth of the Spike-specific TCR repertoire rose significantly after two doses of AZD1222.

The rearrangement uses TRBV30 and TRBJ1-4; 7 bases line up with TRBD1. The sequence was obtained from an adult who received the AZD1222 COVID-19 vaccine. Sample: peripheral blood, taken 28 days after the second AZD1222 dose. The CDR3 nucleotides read TGTGCCTGGAGGCTGGGACAGTTTAATGAAAAACTGTTTTTT. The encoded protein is CAWRLGQFNEKLFF.